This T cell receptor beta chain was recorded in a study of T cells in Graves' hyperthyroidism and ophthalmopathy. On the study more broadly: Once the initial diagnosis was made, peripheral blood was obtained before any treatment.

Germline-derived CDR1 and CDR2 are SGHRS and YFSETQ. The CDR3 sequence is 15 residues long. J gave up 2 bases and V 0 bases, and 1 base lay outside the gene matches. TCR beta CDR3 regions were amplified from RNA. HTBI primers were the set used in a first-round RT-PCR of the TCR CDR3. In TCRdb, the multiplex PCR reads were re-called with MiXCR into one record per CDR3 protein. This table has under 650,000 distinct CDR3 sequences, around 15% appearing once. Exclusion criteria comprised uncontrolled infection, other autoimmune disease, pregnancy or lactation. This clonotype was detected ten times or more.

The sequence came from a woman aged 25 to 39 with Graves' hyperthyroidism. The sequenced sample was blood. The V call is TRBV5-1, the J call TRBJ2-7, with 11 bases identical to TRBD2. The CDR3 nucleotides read TGCGCCAGCAGCTTGGAACTAGCGGGAGCCTACGAGCAGTACTTC. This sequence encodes CASSLELAGAYEQYF. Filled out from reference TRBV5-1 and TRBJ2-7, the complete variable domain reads KAGVTQTPRYLIKTRGQQVTLSCSPISGHRSVSWYQQTPGQGLQFLFEYFSETQRNKGNFPGRFSGRQFSNSRSEMNVSTLELGDSALYLCASSLELAGAYEQYFGPGTRLTVT.